The rows below give T cell receptor beta chains drawn from one sample of a study of neurological immune-mediated disorders. From the 5' RACE reads, TCRdb called clonotypes with MiXCR, one entry per CDR3 protein. The sample includes 78,000 or so distinct CDR3 sequences, about 5.5% of them seen just once. Sequences were obtained from PBMCs. The receptors stem from a woman in her twenties or thirties with multiple sclerosis. The CDR3 runs from the conserved cysteine through the conserved F or W. A D gene is named only where the DNA matches it firmly. Sizes are listed as once, few, many, or a class for an expanded clone.

many | TRBJ2-3 | 16 | TRBD1 | TRBV5-5 | TGTGCCAGCAGCAAAGGACAGGGATTGAGCACAGATACGCAGTATTTT | CASSKGQGLSTDTQYF
many | TRBJ2-1 | 15 | . | TRBV6-2/TRBV6-3 | TGTGCCAGCAGTAACCGGGACGGTGCCTACAATGAGCAGTTCTTC | CASSNRDGAYNEQFF
many | TRBJ2-1 | 18 | TRBD2 | TRBV20-1 | TGCAGTGCTAGAGCCCCGCGAAGCGGGAGGGCGTCCTACAATGAGCAGTTCTTC | CSARAPRSGRASYNEQFF
many | TRBJ1-4 | 14 | . | TRBV20-1 | TGCAGTGCTGCAGAGGTCCAGGGAGGGGAAAAACTGTTTTTT | CSAAEVQGGEKLFF
few | TRBJ2-2 | 14 | . | TRBV3-1 | TGTGCCAGCAGGCGGGGAGAAAACACCGGGGAGCTGTTTTTT | CASRRGENTGELFF
many | TRBJ2-1 | 14 | . | TRBV12-3/TRBV12-4 | TGTGCCAGCAGTTTAGCGCTGAAACCGGATGAGCAGTTCTTC | CASSLALKPDEQFF
many | TRBJ2-1 | 15 | TRBD1 | TRBV5-1 | TGCGCCAGCAGTTGGACAGGGGAAACCTACAATGAGCAGTTCTTC | CASSWTGETYNEQFF
many | TRBJ2-7 | 14 | . | TRBV20-1 | TGCAGTGCCTGGGGACCCAGGAGCTCCTACGAGCAGTACTTC | CSAWGPRSSYEQYF
many | TRBJ2-1 | 16 | . | TRBV24-1 | TGTGCCACCAGTGATCCCGACAGTCTAAGCTACAATGAGCAGTTCTTC | CATSDPDSLSYNEQFF
many | TRBJ1-1 | 15 | TRBD1 | TRBV5-1 | TGCGCCAGCAGCGCCGGGACAGCCCTATACTCGGAAGCTTTCTTT | CASSAGTALYSEAFF
many | TRBJ1-5 | 14 | . | TRBV10-3 | TGTGCCACCCGACAGGATAATAGCAATCAGCCCCAGCATTTT | CATRQDNSNQPQHF